A single sample is the source of the 13 T cell receptor beta chains below, sequenced in a study of blood T cell dynamics during melanoma immunotherapy. Regarding time point: week 3, after first cycle of checkpoint inhibitor. Produced via immunoSEQ multiplex PCR; TCRdb's table is partial and in-frame only. The data contain 11,000 or so clones, more than 70% of them singletons. The material was blood, obtained from a patient treated with checkpoint blockade. Every receptor here comes from a human donor with melanoma.

The chain uses TRBV5-1 and TRBJ2-5; 7 bases agree with TRBD1. The trim removed 4 bases at V and 3 bases at J, leaving 6 bases unmatched. Germline lookup yields CDR1 SGHRS and CDR2 YFSETQ. This CDR3 is 14 amino acids long. DNA of the CDR3: TGCGCCAGCAGCCCAGGGACAGCGAAAGAGACCCAGTACTTC. It yields the protein CASSPGTAKETQYF.

This chain links TRBV5-1 with TRBJ2-7; 8 positions agree with TRBD1. The length of the CDR3 is 13 residues. Trimming removed 4 bases from V and 4 bases from J; junction bases left unmatched: 4. CDR1 and CDR2 from the germline V gene are SGHRS and YFSETQ. DNA for the CDR3: TGCGCCAGCAGCCCGGGACAGGATTACGAGCAGTACTTC. It yields the protein CASSPGQDYEQYF.

This clone was seen once. A junction boundary mismatches the germline segment, possibly from a read error. The V gene is TRBV7-7, the J gene TRBJ2-3; TRBD1 agrees at 7 bases. Germline-derived CDR1 and CDR2 are SSHAT and FNYEAQ (reference sequence). This CDR3 has 15 residues. The CDR3 nucleotides read TGTGCTAGCAGCTTAGGGGACAGTAGCACAGATACGCAGTATTTT. Its protein is CASSLGDSSTDTQYF.

This chain uses TRBV4-2 with TRBJ2-7, with 11 nucleotides matching TRBD2. This CDR3 comprises 17 residues. V shed 1 base, J shed 3 bases, and the junction held 8 bases outside the gene matches. CDR1 and CDR2 (germline): LGHNA, YNFKEQ. DNA of the CDR3: TGTGCCAGCAGCCAAGGGCAAGGGACTAGCGGAATCTACGAGCAGTACTTC. This gives the protein CASSQGQGTSGIYEQYF.

The rearrangement links TRBV7-2 to TRBJ1-1, with TRBD1 as a possible D gene (6 bases). Looked up from germline, CDR1 is SGHTA and CDR2 is FQGNSA. CDR3 length: 13 residues. Trimming removed 9 bases at V and 0 bases at J, with 11 bases between. CDR3 nucleotide sequence: TGTGCCAGTGGACAGAACATGAACACTGAAGCTTTCTTT. Translating gives CASGQNMNTEAFF.

This chain uses TRBV4-3 with TRBJ2-3, with 7 positions matching TRBD1. In germline, CDR1 is LGHNA, CDR2 YSLEER. CDR3 length: 16 amino acids. J was trimmed by 1 base and V by 4 bases; bases with no gene match: 8. The CDR3 region has the DNA TGCGCCAGCAGCCCGCGGTGGACAGGTGGCACAGATACGCAGTATTTT. Its translation is CASSPRWTGGTDTQYF.

This rearrangement joins TRBV10-3 to TRBJ1-3; D ambiguous. Trimming left V 0 bases short and J 8 bases short, with 11 bases between. The CDR3 extends over 14 amino acids. The germline gives CDR1 ENHRY, CDR2 SYGVKD. This CDR3 reads CAISESVRGDTIYF. CDR3 DNA sequence: TGTGCCATCAGTGAGTCGGTACGCGGAGACACCATATATTTT.

The chain is built from TRBV5-8 and TRBJ2-7, with 15 bases identical to TRBD2. Per the germline V gene, CDR1 is SGHTS and CDR2 is YDEGEE. V gave up 4 bases and J gave up 5 bases; unmatched junction bases: 7. This CDR3 spans 16 amino acids. The CDR3 loop is CASSRGTSGGWDEQYF. The CDR3 DNA follows: TGTGCCAGCAGCCGTGGGACTAGCGGGGGGTGGGACGAGCAGTACTTC.

J is TRBJ2-3 and V is TRBV20-1; D is uncertain. The CDR3 runs to 11 residues. The germline V and J ends were trimmed by 2 bases and 6 bases, with 6 bases remaining between them. Germline V gene sequence: CDR1 DFQATT, CDR2 SNEGSKA (reference sequence). CDR3 in DNA: TGCAGTGCTAGAACATCCGATACGCAGTATTTT. Translated: CSARTSDTQYF.

This rearrangement joins TRBV5-1 to TRBJ2-5; 7 bases match TRBD1. The end of the DNA aligns better with TRBJ2-7, so the J call may be wrong. Looked up from germline, CDR1 is SGHRS and CDR2 is YFSETQ. There are 17 residues in the CDR3. The CDR3 is CASSLWGWDSGTYEQYF. The CDR3 nucleotides read TGCGCCAGCAGCCTCTGGGGCTGGGACAGTGGAACCTACGAGCAGTACTTC.

The J gene is TRBJ1-1, the V gene TRBV6-1; D ambiguous. CDR1 and CDR2 (germline): MNHNS, SASEGT. V lost 3 bases and J lost 5, with 10 bases in between. This CDR3 contains 13 residues. The DNA for the CDR3 is TGTGCCAGCAGTGAGACATTGGGGACTGAAGCTTTCTTT. It codes for CASSETLGTEAFF.

J is TRBJ1-1 and V is TRBV5-1; D gene uncertain. Germline CDR1 SGHRS, CDR2 YFSETQ. The CDR3 is made up of 14 amino acids. V was shortened by 0 bases and J by 6 bases, with 12 bases between the two germline ends. CDR3 region: CASSLGGRRSEAFF. DNA of the CDR3: TGCGCCAGCAGCTTGGGAGGGAGGAGGTCTGAAGCTTTCTTT.

The CDR3 loop reads CASSPGTVNTIYF. The CDR3 DNA is TGCGCCAGCAGCCCAGGGACAGTCAACACCATATATTTT. The rearrangement uses TRBV5-1 and TRBJ1-3; TRBD1 matches 7 bases. Per the germline V gene, CDR1 is SGHRS and CDR2 is YFSETQ. J gave up 7 bases and V 4 bases, and 5 bases lay outside the gene matches. This CDR3 comprises 13 residues.